This T cell receptor (beta chain) was documented in a study of T cell responses to AZD1222 COVID-19 vaccine (dated by TCRdb to the early 2020s). In the study overall: A total of just over 230 trial participants underwent TCR sequencing, of whom about 200 had received two doses of AZD1222 and 26 had received two doses of the MenACWY control vaccine. Trial participants were enrolled by age into subgroups of 18-55, 56-69 and 70-plus years, and roughly 150, 30 and 60 TCR-sequenced participants, respectively, were included in these subgroups. The study at large found these results: Reportedly, close to half of the unique spike-specific TCRs recognized epitopes lying outside the regions that are mutated in the B.1.351 and B.1.1.7 variants. Conclusions about previously exposed vaccinees are limited because only 5 or 6 AZD1222 recipients were SARS-CoV-2 seropositive at baseline. A significant rise in spike-specific TCR breadth and depth was observed after two AZD1222 doses relative to day 0 and relative to MenACWY recipients. The 56-69-year group was small, and its depth increase did not reach significance, likely because of low power. Most participants were white British and females outnumbered males, and the authors suggested that clonal diversity may have been underestimated. The vaccine-associated CD4 TCRs covered the entire spike protein, and the dominant responses fell in regions 160-218 and 743-854. Because no day 14 peak-response samples were available, the repertoires could be characterized only after the peak T cell response.

Trimming costs V 0 bases and J 8 bases, and their ends lie 22 bases apart. From the germline V gene (reference sequence), CDR1 is LGHDT and CDR2 is YNNKEL. Counted from cysteine to phenylalanine, this CDR3 has 17 amino acids. The sequence is cut down to CDR3 DNA, 51 bases in frame from base 1. The time point label, read with the paper, signifies: about 28 days (+/-7) after the second vaccine dose. AZD1222 recipients whose second dose came at about 4 weeks and those whose second dose came at about 12 weeks were combined into one group, since spike-specific TCR depth and breadth did not differ between the two schedules. Vaccinee samples came from UK trials COV001 and COV002, including a single-blind randomized controlled phase 2/3 trial of AZD1222 (ChAdOx1 nCoV-19) in healthy adults. For TCRbeta chain sequencing, PBMC samples were collected from trial participants at day 0 and at day 28 after the second dose.

The CDR3 regions of human TCRbeta chains were analyzed by immunosequencing. As for the original processing: Repertoire TCRs were checked for matches against a reference library of SARS-CoV-2-specific TCRs that had been generated using the MIRA antigen-specificity platform. Breadth meant the fraction of unique TCRs that were SARS-CoV-2-associated, whereas depth meant the fraction of total T cells that were SARS-CoV-2-associated. Using the MIRA data, every spike-specific TCR was mapped to the spike region that the TCR reacted to and assigned to either a CD4 or a CD8 class. Log10-transformed breadth and depth values were compared by one-way ANOVA with Sidak's multiple comparisons tests. TCRdb took over this immuneACCESS table, retaining in-frame rearrangements with V and J assigned. Such tables are incomplete; in checked studies, under half of the missing clones stem from an unresolved V gene, and the remainder is unexplained. V and J calls and clone size come straight from that table; D and trimming were deduced from the DNA. The sample includes some 120,000 clones, with nearly 90% observed a single time. Over 9% of the sample belongs to the ten largest clones.

Remarks on this clone: Its antigen specificity is not known. Per-base qualities were not stored, and no clone one base away is much larger.

The rearranged segments are TRBV3-1 (or the pseudogene TRBV3-2) and TRBJ1-2, with an unclear D gene assignment. The sequences come from peripheral blood, collected 28 days after the second AZD1222 dose. This TCR was recovered from an adult who received the AZD1222 COVID-19 vaccine. The CDR3 reads CASSQDLHRSGGGGYTF. DNA sequence: TGTGCCAGCAGCCAAGATCTCCACCGCTCGGGCGGAGGGGGCTACACCTTC.